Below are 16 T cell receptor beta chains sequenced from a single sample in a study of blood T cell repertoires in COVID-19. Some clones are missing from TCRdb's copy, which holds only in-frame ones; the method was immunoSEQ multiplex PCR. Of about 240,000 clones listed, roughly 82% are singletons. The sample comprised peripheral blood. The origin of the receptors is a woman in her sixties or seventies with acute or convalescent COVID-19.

CDR3 sequence (DNA): TGTGCCAGCTCACCAGACGATCCTGGACTGTCTCTGGAAGCTTTCTTT. Translated: CASSPDDPGLSLEAFF. V usage is TRBV18 and J usage is TRBJ1-1; D not resolved. Trimming cost V 2 bases and J 8 bases, with 21 bases left between them. Germline V gene data show CDR1 as KGHSH and CDR2 as LQKENI. The CDR3 contains 16 residues.

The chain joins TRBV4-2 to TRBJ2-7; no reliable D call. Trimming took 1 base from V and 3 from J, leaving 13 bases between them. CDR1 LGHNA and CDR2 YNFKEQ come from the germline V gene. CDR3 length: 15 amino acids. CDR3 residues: CASSQVYRGIYEQYF. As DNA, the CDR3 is TGTGCCAGCAGCCAAGTATATCGAGGAATCTACGAGCAGTACTTC.

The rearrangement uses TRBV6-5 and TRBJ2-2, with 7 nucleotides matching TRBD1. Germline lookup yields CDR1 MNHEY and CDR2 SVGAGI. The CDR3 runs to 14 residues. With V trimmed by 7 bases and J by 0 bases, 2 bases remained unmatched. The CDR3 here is CASMDRTNTGELFF. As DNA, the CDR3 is TGTGCCAGCATGGACAGGACGAACACCGGGGAGCTGTTTTTT.

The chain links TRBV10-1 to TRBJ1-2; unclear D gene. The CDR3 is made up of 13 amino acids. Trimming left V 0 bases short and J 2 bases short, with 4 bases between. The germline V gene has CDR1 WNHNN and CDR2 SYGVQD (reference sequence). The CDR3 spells CASSESANYGYTF. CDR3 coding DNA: TGCGCCAGCAGTGAGTCGGCAAACTATGGCTACACCTTC.

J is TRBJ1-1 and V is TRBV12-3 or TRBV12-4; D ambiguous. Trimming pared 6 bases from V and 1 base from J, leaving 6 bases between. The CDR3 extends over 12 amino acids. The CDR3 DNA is TGTGCCAGCAGGCCAGGGAACACTGAAGCTTTCTTT. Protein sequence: CASRPGNTEAFF.

CDR3 nucleotide sequence: TGTGCCAGCAGTAGACGGACAGAAGCTAACTATGGCTACACCTTC. As protein: CASSRRTEANYGYTF. The gene calls are TRBV6-2 or TRBV6-3 and TRBJ1-2, with a tentative D call TRBD1 (6 bases). CDR1 and CDR2 (germline): MNHEY, SVGEGT. This CDR3 comprises 15 residues. Trimming took 5 bases from V and 0 from J, leaving 13 bases between them.

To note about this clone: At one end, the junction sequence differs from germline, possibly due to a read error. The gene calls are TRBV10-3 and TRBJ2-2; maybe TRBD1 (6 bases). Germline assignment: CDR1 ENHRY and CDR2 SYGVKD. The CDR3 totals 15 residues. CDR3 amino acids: CAISKSGDRTGELFF. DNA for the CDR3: TGTGCCATCAGTAAGTCAGGGGATCGCACCGGGGAGCTGTTTTTT.

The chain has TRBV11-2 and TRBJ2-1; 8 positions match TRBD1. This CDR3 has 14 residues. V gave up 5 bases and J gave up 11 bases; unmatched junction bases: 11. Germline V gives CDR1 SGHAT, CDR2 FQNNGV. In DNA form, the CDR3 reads TGTGCCAGCAGCCCTACGCAGGGGGCCGCGAAGCAGTTCTTC. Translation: CASSPTQGAAKQFF.

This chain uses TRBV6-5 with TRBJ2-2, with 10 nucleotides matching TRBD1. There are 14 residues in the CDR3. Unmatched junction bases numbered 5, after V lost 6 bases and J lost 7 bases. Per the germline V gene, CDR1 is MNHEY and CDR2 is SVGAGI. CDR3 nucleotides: TGTGCCAGCAGCCGGGACAGGGGAATCGGGGAGCTGTTTTTT. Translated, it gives CASSRDRGIGELFF.

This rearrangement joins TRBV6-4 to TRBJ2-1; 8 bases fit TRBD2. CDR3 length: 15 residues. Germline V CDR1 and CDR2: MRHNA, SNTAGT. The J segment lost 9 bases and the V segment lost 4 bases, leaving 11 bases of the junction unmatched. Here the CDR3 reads CASSGSSGGRGEQFF. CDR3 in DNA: TGTGCCAGCAGTGGGTCCAGCGGGGGCCGGGGTGAGCAGTTCTTC.

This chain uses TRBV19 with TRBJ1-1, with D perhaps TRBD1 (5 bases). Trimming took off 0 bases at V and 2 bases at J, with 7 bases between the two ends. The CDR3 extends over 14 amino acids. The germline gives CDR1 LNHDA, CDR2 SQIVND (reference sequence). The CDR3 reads CASSIETGNTEAFF. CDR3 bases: TGTGCCAGTAGTATAGAAACAGGCAACACTGAAGCTTTCTTT.

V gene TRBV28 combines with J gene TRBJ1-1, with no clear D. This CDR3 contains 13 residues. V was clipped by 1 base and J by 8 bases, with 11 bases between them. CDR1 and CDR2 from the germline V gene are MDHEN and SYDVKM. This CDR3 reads CASSLFSRSEAFF. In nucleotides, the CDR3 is TGTGCCAGCAGTTTATTTTCCAGGTCCGAAGCTTTCTTT.

CDR3 protein: CASRGYEGEAFF. The CDR3, as DNA: TGTGCCAGCAGGGGATATGAGGGCGAAGCTTTCTTT. V gene TRBV6-6 combines with J gene TRBJ1-1, with D uncertain. This CDR3 has 12 amino acids. Trimming stripped 6 bases from V and 8 bases from J, with 13 bases between. Per the germline V gene, CDR1 is MNHNY and CDR2 is SVGAGI (reference sequence).

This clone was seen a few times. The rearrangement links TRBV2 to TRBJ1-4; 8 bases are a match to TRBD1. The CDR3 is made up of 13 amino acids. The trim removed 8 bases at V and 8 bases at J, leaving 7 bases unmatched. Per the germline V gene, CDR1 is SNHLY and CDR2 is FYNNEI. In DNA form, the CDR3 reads TGTGCCAGCCGGACAGGGCGCGGGGAAAAACTGTTTTTT. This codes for CASRTGRGEKLFF.

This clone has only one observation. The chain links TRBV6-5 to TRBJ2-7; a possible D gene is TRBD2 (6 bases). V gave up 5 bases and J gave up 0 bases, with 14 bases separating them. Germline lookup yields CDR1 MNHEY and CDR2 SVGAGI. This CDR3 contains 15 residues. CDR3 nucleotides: TGTGCCAGCAGTAAACCCGGGACTCACTCCTACGAGCAGTACTTC. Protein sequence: CASSKPGTHSYEQYF.

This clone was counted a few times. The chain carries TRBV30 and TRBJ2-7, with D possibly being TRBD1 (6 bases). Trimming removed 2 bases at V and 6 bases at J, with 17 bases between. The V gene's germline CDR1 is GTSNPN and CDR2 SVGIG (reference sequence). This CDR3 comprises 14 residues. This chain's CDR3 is CAWSSHRAGLEQYF. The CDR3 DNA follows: TGTGCCTGGAGTAGCCACAGGGCTGGGCTCGAGCAGTACTTC.